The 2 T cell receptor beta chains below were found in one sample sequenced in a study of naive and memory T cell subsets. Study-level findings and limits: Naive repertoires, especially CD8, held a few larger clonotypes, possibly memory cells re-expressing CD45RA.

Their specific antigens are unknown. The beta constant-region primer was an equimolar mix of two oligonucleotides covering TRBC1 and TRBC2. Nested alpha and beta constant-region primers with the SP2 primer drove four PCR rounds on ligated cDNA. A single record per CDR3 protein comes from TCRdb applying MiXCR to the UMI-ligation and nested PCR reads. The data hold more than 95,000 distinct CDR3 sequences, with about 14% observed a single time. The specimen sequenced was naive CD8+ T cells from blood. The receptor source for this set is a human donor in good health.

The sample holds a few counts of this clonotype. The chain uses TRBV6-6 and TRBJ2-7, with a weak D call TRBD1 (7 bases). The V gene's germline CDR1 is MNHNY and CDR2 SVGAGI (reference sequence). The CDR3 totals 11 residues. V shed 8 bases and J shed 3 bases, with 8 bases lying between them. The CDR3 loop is CASQGGYEQYF. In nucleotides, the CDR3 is TGTGCCAGCCAGGGGGGCTACGAGCAGTACTTC.

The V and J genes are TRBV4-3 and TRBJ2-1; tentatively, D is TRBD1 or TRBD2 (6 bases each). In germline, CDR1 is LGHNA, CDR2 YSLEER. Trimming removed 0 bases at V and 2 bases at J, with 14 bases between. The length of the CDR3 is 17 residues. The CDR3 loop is CASSQDGGPSPYNEQFF. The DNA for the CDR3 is TGCGCCAGCAGCCAAGATGGGGGGCCTAGCCCCTACAATGAGCAGTTCTTC.